This T cell receptor (beta chain) originates from a study of T cell responses to AZD1222 COVID-19 vaccine. General observations from the study: Just a handful of AZD1222 recipients were seropositive at baseline.

Germline CDR1 ENHRY, CDR2 SYGVKD. This CDR3 has 14 residues. Germline trimming cut 7 bases from V and 8 bases from J; bases unmatched to any gene: 7. Assay: immunoSEQ multiplex PCR; the TCRdb copy retains only in-frame clones and omits some. The sample yields around 100,000 clones, roughly 85% seen once. This clone appeared a few times. The antigen is not known. The chain has TRBV10-3 and TRBJ1-4; 10 nucleotides line up with TRBD1. The clonotype was recovered from an adult who received the AZD1222 COVID-19 vaccine. The sequences come from peripheral blood, collected 28 days after the second AZD1222 dose. The CDR3 DNA reads TGTGCCATCAAGGCGACAGGGGGCCGAGAAAAACTGTTTTTT. It codes for CAIKATGGREKLFF.